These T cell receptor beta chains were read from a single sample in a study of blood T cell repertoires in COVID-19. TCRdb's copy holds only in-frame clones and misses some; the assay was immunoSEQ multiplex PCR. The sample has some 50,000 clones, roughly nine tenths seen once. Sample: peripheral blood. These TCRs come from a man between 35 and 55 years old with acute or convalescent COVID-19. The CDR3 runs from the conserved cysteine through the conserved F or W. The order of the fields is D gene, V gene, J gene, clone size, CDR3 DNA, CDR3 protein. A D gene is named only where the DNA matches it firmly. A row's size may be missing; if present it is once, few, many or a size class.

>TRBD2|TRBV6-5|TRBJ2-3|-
TGTGCCACACGACTAGCGGAGGCAACAGATACGCAGTATTTT
CATRLAEATDTQYF
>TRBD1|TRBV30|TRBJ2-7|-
TGTGCCTGGAGTGTACGGACAGGGGGTGTCTGGGGCTACGAGCAGTACTTC
CAWSVRTGGVWGYEQYF
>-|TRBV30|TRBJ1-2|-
TGTGCCTGGAGTAACGGGGACTCGTATGGCTACACCTTC
CAWSNGDSYGYTF
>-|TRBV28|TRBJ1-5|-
TGTGCCAGCAGTTCCACAGTTAGTAGCAATCAGCCCCAGCATTTT
CASSSTVSSNQPQHF
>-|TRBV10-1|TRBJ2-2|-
TGCGCCAGCAGCAAGCAACAGGTTCCCGGGGAGCTGTTTTTT
CASSKQQVPGELFF
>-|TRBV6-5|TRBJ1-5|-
TGTGCCAGCACGGTTAGCAATCAGCCCCAGCATTTT
CASTVSNQPQHF
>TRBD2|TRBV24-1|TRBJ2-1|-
TGTGCCACCAGCGCCCGGGGGGTCGATGAGCAGTTCTTC
CATSARGVDEQFF
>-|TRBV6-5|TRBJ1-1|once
TGTGCCAGCAGTTACGGGGCCACTGGGAACACTGAAGCTTTCTTT
CASSYGATGNTEAFF
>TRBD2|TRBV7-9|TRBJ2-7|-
TGTGCCAGCAGCTTAGGGACTAGTTGGTACGAGCAGTACTTC
CASSLGTSWYEQYF
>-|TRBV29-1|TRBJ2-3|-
TGCAGCGTTTTTACCTCCCTAGCGTTAGCAGATACGCAGTATTTT
CSVFTSLALADTQYF
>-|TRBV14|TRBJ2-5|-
TGTGCCAGCAGCCAAGCCCCGGGGACCCAGTACTTC
CASSQAPGTQYF
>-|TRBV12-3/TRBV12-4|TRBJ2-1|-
TGTGCCAGCAGTTCCCCTTTGGCCACTGAGCAGTTCTTC
CASSSPLATEQFF
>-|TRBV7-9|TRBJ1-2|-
TGTGCCAGCAGCTTAAATAGCAACTATGGCTACACCTTC
CASSLNSNYGYTF
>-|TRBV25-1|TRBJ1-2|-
TGTGCCAGCAGTGAACCCGTTAACTATGGCTACACCTTC
CASSEPVNYGYTF
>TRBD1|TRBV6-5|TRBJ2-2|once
TGTGCCAGCAGTTCAGTGGACAGGGCGGGCACCGGGGAGCTGTTTTTT
CASSSVDRAGTGELFF
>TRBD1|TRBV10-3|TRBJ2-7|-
TGTGCCATCAGTGATTCCACGAGGAACAGGGGCTCCTACGAGCAGTACTTC
CAISDSTRNRGSYEQYF
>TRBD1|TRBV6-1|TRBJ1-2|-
TGTGCCAGCAGTGAAAGGGGGCCTAACTATGGCTACACCTTC
CASSERGPNYGYTF
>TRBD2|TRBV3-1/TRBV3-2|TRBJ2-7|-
TGTGCCAGCAGCCCTGGGGGACTAGCGGTTTACGAGCAGTACTTC
CASSPGGLAVYEQYF
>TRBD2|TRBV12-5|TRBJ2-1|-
TGTGCTAGTGGTTTGGCCGCAACTAGCGGGGGAGGAAATGAGCAGTTCTTC
CASGLAATSGGGNEQFF
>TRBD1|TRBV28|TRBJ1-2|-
TGTGCCAGCAGCCAGCCCGGGACAGGGACCTATGGCTACACCTTC
CASSQPGTGTYGYTF
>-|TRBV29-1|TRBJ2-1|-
TGCAGCGTTGACCCCACGGGCGGGAATGAGCAGTTCTTC
CSVDPTGGNEQFF
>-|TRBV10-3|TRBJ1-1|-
TGTGCCATCAGTGTTGACAGGAACACTGAAGCTTTCTTT
CAISVDRNTEAFF
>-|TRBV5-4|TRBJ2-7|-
TGTGCCAGCAGCTCGTACTACGAGCAGTACTTC
CASSSYYEQYF
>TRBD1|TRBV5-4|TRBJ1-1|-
TGTGCCAGCAGCCAATACGGACAGGGAATCTCATGGGCTTTCTTT
CASSQYGQGISWAFF
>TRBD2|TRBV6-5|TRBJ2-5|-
TGTGCCAGCAGTTACTCGCTTAGCGGGAGCCAAGAGACCCAGTACTTC
CASSYSLSGSQETQYF
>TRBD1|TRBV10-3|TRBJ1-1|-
TGTGCCATCAGTCGACAGGGGGCGGACACTGAAGCTTTCTTT
CAISRQGADTEAFF
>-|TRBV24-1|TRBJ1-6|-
TGTGCCACCAGTGAAACCCCCCGGCGCCGGAGCTCCTATAATTCACCCCTCCACTTT
CATSETPRRRSSYNSPLHF
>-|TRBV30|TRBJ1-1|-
TGTGCCTGGAGTGTACCAGGGATGAACACTGAAGCTTTCTTT
CAWSVPGMNTEAFF
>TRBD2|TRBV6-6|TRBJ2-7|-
TGTGCCAGCAGCCTAGGGCGGGAGCCTAACGAGCAGTACTTC
CASSLGREPNEQYF
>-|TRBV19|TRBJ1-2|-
TGTGCCAGTAGTATAGAGGGGGCCTCTTACTATGGCTACACCTTC
CASSIEGASYYGYTF
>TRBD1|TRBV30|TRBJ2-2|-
TGTGCCTGCCGGGACAGGGGGCCCACCGGGGAGCTGTTTTTT
CACRDRGPTGELFF
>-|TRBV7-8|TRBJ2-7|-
TGTGCCAGCATCCCAGGGGCCCGATCCTACGAGCAGTACTTC
CASIPGARSYEQYF
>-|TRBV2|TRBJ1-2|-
TGTGCCAGCAGTAAGGACATGCTTAACTATGGCTACACCTTC
CASSKDMLNYGYTF
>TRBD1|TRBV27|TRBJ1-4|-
TGTGCCAGCAAACAGGGGTCCGCCGGAGAAAAACTGTTTTTT
CASKQGSAGEKLFF
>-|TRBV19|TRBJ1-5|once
TGTGCCAGTAGTATAGATTCCCTACAGTCTCAGCCCCAGCATTTT
CASSIDSLQSQPQHF
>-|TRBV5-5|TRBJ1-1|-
TGTGCCAGCTCCCAGACAGGCGCCAAAGCTTTCTTT
CASSQTGAKAFF
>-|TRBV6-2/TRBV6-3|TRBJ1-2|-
TGTGCCAGCAGCCGGGACAATGGGAACTATGGCTACACCTTC
CASSRDNGNYGYTF
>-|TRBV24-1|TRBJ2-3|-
TGTGCCACCACACCGGGGGAGTCTGCAGGGGATACGCAGTATTTT
CATTPGESAGDTQYF
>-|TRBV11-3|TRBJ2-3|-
TGTGCCAGCAGCTTAGGGGCCAGGGAGGCAACAGATACGCAGTATTTT
CASSLGAREATDTQYF
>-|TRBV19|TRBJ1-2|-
TGTGCCAGTACCTCCAGGAGGGGAGGGTATGGCTACACCTTC
CASTSRRGGYGYTF